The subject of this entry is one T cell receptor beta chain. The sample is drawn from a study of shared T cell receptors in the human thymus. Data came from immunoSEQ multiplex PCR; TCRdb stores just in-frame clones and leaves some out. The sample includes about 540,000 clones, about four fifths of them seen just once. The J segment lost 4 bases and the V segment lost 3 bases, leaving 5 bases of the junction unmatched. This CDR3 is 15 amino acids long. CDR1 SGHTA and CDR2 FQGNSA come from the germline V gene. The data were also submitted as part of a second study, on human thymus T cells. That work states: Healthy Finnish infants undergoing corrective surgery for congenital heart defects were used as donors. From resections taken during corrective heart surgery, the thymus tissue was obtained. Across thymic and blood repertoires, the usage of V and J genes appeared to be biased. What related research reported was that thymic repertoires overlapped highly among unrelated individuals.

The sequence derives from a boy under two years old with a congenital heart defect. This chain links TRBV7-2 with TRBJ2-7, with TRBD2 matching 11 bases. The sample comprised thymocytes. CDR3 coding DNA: TGTGCCAGCAGCTTTCCGACTAGCGGGGCGTACGAGCAGTACTTC. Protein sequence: CASSFPTSGAYEQYF.